These 15 T cell receptor beta chains were all obtained from the same sample, sequenced in a study of T cell repertoires in cytomegalovirus infection. TCRdb re-called the reads with MiXCR, one entry per CDR3 protein. The sample contains 310,000 or so distinct CDR3 sequences, roughly 24% of which appear only once. Input material: PBMCs. The source of these receptors is a human donor in good health (CMV status not recorded). Some clones in this sample may be carry-over from other donors' samples.

This chain joins TRBV5-4 and TRBJ2-7, with D possibly matching TRBD2 (5 bases). V was clipped by 1 base and J by 3 bases, with 11 bases between them. In germline, CDR1 is SGHNT, CDR2 YYREEE (reference sequence). CDR3 length: 14 amino acids. CDR3 sequence: CASSLSGKHYEQYF. CDR3 nucleotides: TGTGCCAGCAGCTTGTCGGGAAAGCACTACGAGCAGTACTTC.

This clonotype has only a few counts. The chain carries TRBV24-1 and TRBJ2-2; 8 positions agree with TRBD1. V was clipped by 0 bases and J by 5 bases; unmatched bases: 16. The CDR3 has 20 amino acids. Germline V gene sequence: CDR1 KGHDR, CDR2 SFDVKD. CDR3: CATSDLFQGTGRAGTGELFF. The CDR3 DNA reads as TGTGCCACCAGTGATTTGTTTCAAGGGACAGGTCGGGCTGGGACCGGGGAGCTGTTTTTT.

The chain couples TRBV12-3 or TRBV12-4 to TRBJ2-4; a weak D match, TRBD2 (6 bases). The CDR3 runs 14 residues. V lost 6 bases to trimming and J lost 6 bases, with 15 bases between them. The CDR3 loop is CASSPPGLGNIQYF. The CDR3 DNA reads TGTGCCAGCAGCCCCCCGGGACTGGGAAACATTCAGTACTTC.

This clonotype was observed a few times. This sequence joins TRBV7-9 and TRBJ2-2; the match to TRBD1 covers 9 bases. Looked up from germline, CDR1 is SEHNR and CDR2 is FQNEAQ (reference sequence). V trimming: 5 bases; J trimming: 5 bases; junction bases outside the gene matches: 6. This CDR3 has 15 amino acids. Written as DNA, the CDR3 is TGTGCCAGCAGCCCAGGGACAGGGCGAACCGGGGAGCTGTTTTTT. It yields the protein CASSPGTGRTGELFF.

The chain employs TRBV20-1 and TRBJ1-2, with 7 bases lining up with TRBD1. This CDR3 comprises 13 residues. Germline lookup yields CDR1 DFQATT and CDR2 SNEGSKA (reference sequence). Trimming took 0 bases from V and 7 from J; bases not matched to a gene: 5. CDR3 residues: CSARDWQGGGYTF. The CDR3 DNA follows: TGCAGTGCTAGAGATTGGCAGGGGGGTGGCTACACCTTC.

This clonotype has ten or more counts. The V gene is TRBV7-2, the J gene TRBJ2-1; perhaps TRBD2 as D (6 bases). Germline lookup yields CDR1 SGHTA and CDR2 FQGNSA. Trimming removed 5 bases at V and 7 bases at J, with 15 bases between. The CDR3 is 14 residues long. The CDR3 nucleotides are TGTGCCAGCAGCCTCCGGGACTTGGGTAATGAGCAGTTCTTC. It translates to CASSLRDLGNEQFF.

The chain uses TRBV7-6 and TRBJ2-7; unclear D gene. This CDR3 region has 14 residues. V was clipped by 5 bases and J by 5 bases, with 16 bases between them. Germline assignment: CDR1 SGHVS and CDR2 FNYEAQ. CDR3 loop: CASSPYSGLDEQYF. For the CDR3, the DNA is TGTGCCAGCAGCCCCTACAGTGGCTTGGACGAGCAGTACTTC.

Concerning this clonotype: At one of its ends the junction is not consistent with the germline gene, which may arise from a read error. This chain links TRBV4-1 with TRBJ1-3; D is undetermined. Per the germline V gene, CDR1 is MGHRA and CDR2 is YSYEKL. CDR3 length: 14 residues. CDR3 loop: CASSDPAGGNTIYF. The CDR3 DNA reads TGTGCCAGCAGCGATCCCGCGGGAGGAAACACCATATATTTT.

The V and J genes are TRBV29-1 and TRBJ1-1; a possible D gene is TRBD1 (5 bases). Trimming pared 4 bases from V and 2 bases from J, leaving 11 bases between. Germline lookup yields CDR1 SQVTM and CDR2 ANQGSEA. There are 13 residues in the CDR3. The CDR3 protein is CSVVGAVNTEAFF. The CDR3 DNA is TGCAGCGTTGTAGGGGCAGTCAACACTGAAGCTTTCTTT.

This clonotype was recorded at least ten times. The V and J genes are TRBV5-4 and TRBJ2-1; possibly TRBD1 for D (6 bases). Germline V gives CDR1 SGHNT, CDR2 YYREEE (reference sequence). Trimming took off 3 bases at V and 2 bases at J, with 12 bases between the two ends. This CDR3 contains 15 residues. CDR3 loop: CASSSGTRTYNEQFF. CDR3 sequence (DNA): TGTGCCAGCAGCTCCGGGACAAGGACCTACAATGAGCAGTTCTTC.

This clonotype was recorded a few times. This chain links TRBV25-1 with TRBJ2-1; 10 positions agree with TRBD2. The V gene's germline CDR1 is MGHDK and CDR2 SYGVNS. V was pared by 4 bases and J by 9 bases, with 6 bases of the junction left unmatched. CDR3 length: 14 amino acids. CDR3 coding DNA: TGTGCCAGCAGTGGTGCTAGCGGGAGCATTGAGCAGTTCTTC. It encodes CASSGASGSIEQFF.

This clonotype was observed at least ten times. The V gene is TRBV7-8, the J gene TRBJ2-1, with TRBD1 matching 9 bases. J lost 6 bases, V lost 5 bases, and 5 bases had no gene match. CDR3 length: 14 amino acids. Looked up from germline, CDR1 is SGHVS and CDR2 is FQNEAQ. The CDR3 region has the DNA TGTGCCAGCAGCCCGCAGACAGGGGGCAATGAGCAGTTCTTC. Amino acids: CASSPQTGGNEQFF.

The chain links TRBV7-3 to TRBJ2-3; D is unresolved. This CDR3 is built from 14 residues. V shed 5 bases and J shed 5 bases, with 14 bases lying between them. The germline V gene has CDR1 SGHTA and CDR2 FQGTGA. CDR3 nucleotides: TGTGCCAGCAGCGCCCTCATCACGGAAGATACGCAGTATTTT. Amino acids: CASSALITEDTQYF.

This clonotype was found once. A much larger clone sits a single nucleotide away, making a read error possible. For the CDR3, the DNA is TGTGCCAGCAGCTTAGCAGAGGGCGGAAACGAGCAGTACTTC. Its protein is CASSLAEGGNEQYF. The chain has TRBV7-2 and TRBJ2-7; weak D call: TRBD2 (5 bases). Germline assignment: CDR1 SGHTA and CDR2 FQGNSA. The CDR3 runs to 14 residues. The V and J ends lost 0 bases and 5 bases respectively, with 11 bases between them.

This clonotype was detected many times. This chain connects TRBV12-3 or TRBV12-4 to TRBJ2-5, with 7 bases identical to TRBD2. The CDR3 contains 13 residues. With V trimmed by 4 bases and J by 3 bases, 2 bases remained unmatched. The CDR3 DNA follows: TGTGCCAGCAGTTCGCTAGCGGAAGAGACCCAGTACTTC. This translates into CASSSLAEETQYF.